A selection of T cell receptor beta chains follows, all from one sample in a study of cytomegalovirus exposure and HLA in healthy donors. Data came from immunoSEQ multiplex PCR; TCRdb stores just in-frame clones and leaves some out. The table shows fewer than 200,000 clones, with over 65% occurring only once. The sequenced material came from PBMCs. These receptors were obtained from a man aged 35-49 years in good health and CMV-seropositive. Each CDR3 is given with its conserved first and last residue. The D gene is left open where the match is weak. Rows may omit the clone size; those that give it use once, few, many or a size class.

v_call	j_call	cdr3_length	d_call	clone_size	cdr3_aa	cdr3_nt
TRBV19	TRBJ1-2	13	-	once	CASRDTPTYGYTF	TGTGCCAGCCGGGACACTCCTACATATGGCTACACCTTC
TRBV11-3	TRBJ2-7	14	TRBD1	once	CASSPRTGGGEQYF	TGTGCCAGCAGCCCCCGGACAGGGGGCGGGGAGCAGTACTTC
TRBV27	TRBJ2-2	15	TRBD1	-	CASSLDRRNTGELFF	TGTGCCAGCAGTTTGGACAGGAGGAACACCGGGGAGCTGTTTTTT
TRBV9	TRBJ1-1	14	TRBD1	-	CASRRGQGVTEAFF	TGTGCCAGTCGTAGGGGGCAGGGGGTCACTGAAGCTTTCTTT
TRBV6-1	TRBJ1-2	14	-	-	CASSESRRGDGYTF	TGTGCCAGCAGTGAAAGTCGTAGGGGCGATGGCTACACCTTC
TRBV7-2	TRBJ1-6	16	-	-	CASSLVLTGYNSPLHF	TGTGCCAGCAGCTTAGTCCTTACAGGGTATAATTCACCCCTCCACTTT
TRBV6-6	TRBJ2-7	15	TRBD1	-	CASSTRDRGSYEQYF	TGTGCCAGCAGTACCCGGGACAGGGGATCCTACGAGCAGTACTTC
TRBV18	TRBJ2-7	15	-	once	CASSPRSGGWYEQYF	TGTGCCAGCTCACCACGGTCAGGGGGGTGGTACGAGCAGTACTTC
TRBV10-3	TRBJ1-5	14	TRBD1	few	CATNRDRSNQPQHF	TGTGCCACGAACCGGGACAGGAGCAATCAGCCCCAGCATTTT
TRBV14	TRBJ1-1	18	-	-	CASSLPPGGIRVNTEAFF	TGTGCCAGCAGCCTTCCCCCCGGGGGGATAAGGGTGAACACTGAAGCTTTCTTT
TRBV4-3	TRBJ2-7	15	-	-	CASSQEQGGHYEQYF	TGCGCCAGCAGCCAGGAACAGGGGGGGCACTACGAGCAGTACTTC
TRBV18	TRBJ2-2	15	TRBD1	once	CASSPGTANTGELFF	TGTGCCAGCTCGCCCGGGACAGCGAACACCGGGGAGCTGTTTTTT
TRBV18	TRBJ2-1	14	TRBD1	-	CASSRNRGHNEQFF	TGTGCCAGCTCTCGCAACAGGGGACACAATGAGCAGTTCTTC
TRBV19	TRBJ1-5	16	TRBD1	-	CASRTTLTAQGVPQHF	TGTGCCAGTAGAACCACTCTGACAGCTCAGGGGGTGCCCCAGCATTTT
TRBV14	TRBJ2-1	13	TRBD2	-	CASSQGRGNEQFF	TGTGCCAGCAGCCAGGGGAGGGGAAATGAGCAGTTCTTC
TRBV9	TRBJ2-1	16	TRBD2	once	CASSPRLAGVYNEQFF	TGTGCCAGCAGCCCCAGACTAGCGGGGGTCTACAATGAGCAGTTCTTC
TRBV7-9	TRBJ1-2	15	-	-	CASSLGIAGDYGYTF	TGTGCCAGCAGCTTAGGTATTGCAGGGGACTATGGCTACACCTTC
TRBV7-2	TRBJ1-3	14	TRBD1	few	CASSARTGGNTIYF	TGTGCCAGCAGCGCCCGGACAGGGGGTAACACCATATATTTT